The 2 T cell receptor beta chains below were found in one sample sequenced in a study of shared T cell receptors in the human thymus. TCRdb keeps only in-frame clones here, not all; method: immunoSEQ multiplex PCR. The sample carries some 720,000 clones, approximately 87% recorded once. The same specimen was also included in a second study, on human thymus T cells.

Specimen: thymocytes. The receptor source for this set is a boy younger than two with a congenital heart defect.

The chain combines TRBV2 with TRBJ1-2; a possible D gene is TRBD1 (6 bases). The V end was cut by 7 bases, the J end by 0 bases, with 9 bases between. The CDR3 sequence is 13 residues long. Germline assignment: CDR1 SNHLY and CDR2 FYNNEI. CDR3 sequence: CASTRTANYGYTF. Here the CDR3 DNA reads TGTGCCAGCACCCGGACAGCTAACTATGGCTACACCTTC.

The rearrangement uses TRBV30 and TRBJ2-5; a possible D gene is TRBD1 (6 bases). The end of the DNA aligns better with TRBJ2-7, so the J call may be wrong. Germline V gene sequence: CDR1 GTSNPN, CDR2 SVGIG (reference sequence). The CDR3 contains 14 residues. CDR3 protein: CAFGPRGSLYEQYF. The CDR3 DNA reads as TGTGCCTTTGGGCCCAGGGGAAGCCTCTACGAGCAGTACTTC.